This T cell receptor beta chain emerged from a study of shared clonotypes between healthy human individuals. Study-level information: The plates for each donor numbered three CD4 naive, three CD4 memory, two CD8 naive and one CD8 memory.

The CDR3 spans 15 residues. Germline values: CDR1 LNHNV, CDR2 YYDKDF (reference sequence). The V and J ends lost 0 bases and 2 bases respectively, with 10 bases between them. Comments on this clone: Its antigen is unidentified.

The data were produced by immunoSEQ multiplex PCR, yet TCRdb's version contains in-frame clones alone and is incomplete. The sample records some 900,000 clones, about 80% being singletons. Study-wide findings and caveats: What naive subsets generally showed was a larger estimated richness than memory subsets showed.

Subsets obtained from CD4+ cells comprised CD45RA+ naive and CD45RA-negative memory cells. The origin of this receptor is a man younger than 35 in good health. The chain is built from TRBV15 and TRBJ2-5; D possibly corresponds to TRBD1 (5 bases). The sample taken for sequencing was memory CD4+ T cells sorted from blood. The subset was: CD45RA-negative fraction. The CDR3: CATSRDPTAQETQYF. The CDR3 DNA reads as TGTGCCACCAGCAGAGATCCGACAGCTCAAGAGACCCAGTACTTC.